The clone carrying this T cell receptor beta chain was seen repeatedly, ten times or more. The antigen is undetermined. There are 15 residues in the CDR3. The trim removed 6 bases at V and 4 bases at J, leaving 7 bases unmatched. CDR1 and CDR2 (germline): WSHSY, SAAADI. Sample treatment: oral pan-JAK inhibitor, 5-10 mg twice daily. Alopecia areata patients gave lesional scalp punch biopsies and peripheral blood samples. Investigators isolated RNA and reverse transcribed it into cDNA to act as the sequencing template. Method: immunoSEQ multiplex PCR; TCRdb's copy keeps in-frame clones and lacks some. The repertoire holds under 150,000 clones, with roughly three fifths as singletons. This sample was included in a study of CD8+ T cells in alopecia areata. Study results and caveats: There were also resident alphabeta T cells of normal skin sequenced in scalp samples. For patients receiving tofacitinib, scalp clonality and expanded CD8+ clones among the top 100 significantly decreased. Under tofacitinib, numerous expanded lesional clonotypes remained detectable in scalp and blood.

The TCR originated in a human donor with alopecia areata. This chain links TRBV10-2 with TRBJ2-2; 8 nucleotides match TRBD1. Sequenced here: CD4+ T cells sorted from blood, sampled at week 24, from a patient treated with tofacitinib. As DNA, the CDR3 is TGCGCCAGCAGGCAGGGGGCGCGGGGCACCGGGGAGCTGTTTTTT. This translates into CASRQGARGTGELFF.